This T cell receptor beta chain was profiled in a study of blood T cell repertoires in COVID-19. Study-level information: Some COVID-19 samples were acute and others convalescent; all came from the United States, Italy and Spain.

Original processing notes: Estimation of nucleated cell counts was performed using reference gene primer amplification. Produced via immunoSEQ multiplex PCR; TCRdb's table is partial and in-frame only. Clone size and the V and J calls come from that table; the DNA yielded D and trimming. The sample records under 250,000 clones, around 80% being singletons. After removal of 5 bases from V and 5 bases from J, the junction contained 10 bases not matched to a gene. Germline lookup yields CDR1 SNHLY and CDR2 FYNNEI. CDR3 size: 15 residues. The V call is TRBV2, the J call TRBJ2-7, with 9 nucleotides matching TRBD1. Sequencing was carried out using peripheral blood. The TCR was taken from a man aged 40-55 years with active or convalescent COVID-19. CDR3 nucleotides: TGTGCCAGCAGTTACCTGGGGACAGGGTCTGACGAGCAGTACTTC. Protein: CASSYLGTGSDEQYF.